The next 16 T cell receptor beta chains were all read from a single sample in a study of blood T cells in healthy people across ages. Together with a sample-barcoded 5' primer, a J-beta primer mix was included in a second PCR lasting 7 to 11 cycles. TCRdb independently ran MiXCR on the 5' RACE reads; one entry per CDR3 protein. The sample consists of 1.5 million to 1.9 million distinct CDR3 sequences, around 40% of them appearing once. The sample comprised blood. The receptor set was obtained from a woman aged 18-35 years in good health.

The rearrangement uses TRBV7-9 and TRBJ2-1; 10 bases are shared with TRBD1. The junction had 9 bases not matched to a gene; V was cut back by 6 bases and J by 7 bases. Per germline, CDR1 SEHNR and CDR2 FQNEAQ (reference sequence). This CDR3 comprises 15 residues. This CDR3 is CASRPRQGARNEQFF. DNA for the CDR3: TGTGCCAGCAGGCCAAGACAGGGGGCGCGAAATGAGCAGTTCTTC.

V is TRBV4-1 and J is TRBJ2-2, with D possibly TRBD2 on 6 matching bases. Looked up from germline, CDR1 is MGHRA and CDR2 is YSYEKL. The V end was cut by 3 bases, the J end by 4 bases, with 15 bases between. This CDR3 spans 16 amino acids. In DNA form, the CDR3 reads TGCGCCAGCAGCCAGGAGGGGATTGGGGTCACCGGGGAGCTGTTTTTT. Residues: CASSQEGIGVTGELFF.

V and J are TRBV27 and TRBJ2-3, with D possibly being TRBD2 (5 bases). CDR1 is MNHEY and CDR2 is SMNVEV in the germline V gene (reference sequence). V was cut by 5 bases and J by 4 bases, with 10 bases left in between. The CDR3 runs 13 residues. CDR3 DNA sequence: TGTGCCAGCAGTGGCGGACTGGCAGATACGCAGTATTTT. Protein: CASSGGLADTQYF.

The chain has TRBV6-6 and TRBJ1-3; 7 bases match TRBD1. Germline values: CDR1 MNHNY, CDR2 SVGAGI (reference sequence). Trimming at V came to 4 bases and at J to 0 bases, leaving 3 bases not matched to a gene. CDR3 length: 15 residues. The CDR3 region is CASSLGQFSGNTIYF. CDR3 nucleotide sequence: TGTGCCAGCAGTTTGGGACAGTTCTCTGGAAACACCATATATTTT.

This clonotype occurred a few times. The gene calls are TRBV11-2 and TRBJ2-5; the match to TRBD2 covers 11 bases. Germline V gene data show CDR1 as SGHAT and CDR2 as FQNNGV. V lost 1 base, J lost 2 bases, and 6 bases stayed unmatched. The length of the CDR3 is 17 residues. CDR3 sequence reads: CASSLGSLAGGQETQYF. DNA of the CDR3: TGTGCCAGCAGCTTAGGTTCTCTAGCGGGGGGTCAAGAGACCCAGTACTTC.

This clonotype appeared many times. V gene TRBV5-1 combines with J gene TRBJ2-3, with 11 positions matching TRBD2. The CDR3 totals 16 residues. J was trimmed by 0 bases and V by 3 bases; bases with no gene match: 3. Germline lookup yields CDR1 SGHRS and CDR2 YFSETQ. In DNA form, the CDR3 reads TGCGCCAGCAGCTACGGACTAGCGGGCAGCACAGATACGCAGTATTTT. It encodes CASSYGLAGSTDTQYF.

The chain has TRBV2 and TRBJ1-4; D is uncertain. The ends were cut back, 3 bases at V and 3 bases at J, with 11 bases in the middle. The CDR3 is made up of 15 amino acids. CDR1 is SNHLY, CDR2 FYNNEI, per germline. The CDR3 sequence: CASSETIQPNEKLFF. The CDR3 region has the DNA TGTGCCAGCAGTGAGACGATCCAACCTAATGAAAAACTGTTTTTT.

CDR3 DNA: TGTGCCAGCAGTGAGCCCGGGAGGGACACTGAAGCTTTCTTT. Translated, it gives CASSEPGRDTEAFF. The chain links TRBV25-1 to TRBJ1-1; D unresolved. Between the trimmed V and J ends, which lost 3 bases and 3 bases, there was a span of 11 bases. This CDR3 has 14 residues. CDR1 MGHDK and CDR2 SYGVNS come from the germline V gene.

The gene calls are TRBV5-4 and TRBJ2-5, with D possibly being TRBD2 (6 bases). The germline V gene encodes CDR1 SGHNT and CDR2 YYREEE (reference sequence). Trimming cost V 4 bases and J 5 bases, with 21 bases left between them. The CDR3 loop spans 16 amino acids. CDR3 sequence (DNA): TGTGCCAGCAGCGCCGCCCGCGGGACCAATTACGAGACCCAGTACTTC. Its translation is CASSAARGTNYETQYF.

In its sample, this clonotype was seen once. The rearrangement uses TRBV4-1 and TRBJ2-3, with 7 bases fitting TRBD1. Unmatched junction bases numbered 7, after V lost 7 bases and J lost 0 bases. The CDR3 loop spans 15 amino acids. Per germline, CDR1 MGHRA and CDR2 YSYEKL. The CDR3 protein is CASIAGGASTDTQYF. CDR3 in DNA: TGCGCCAGCATCGCAGGGGGAGCTAGCACAGATACGCAGTATTTT.

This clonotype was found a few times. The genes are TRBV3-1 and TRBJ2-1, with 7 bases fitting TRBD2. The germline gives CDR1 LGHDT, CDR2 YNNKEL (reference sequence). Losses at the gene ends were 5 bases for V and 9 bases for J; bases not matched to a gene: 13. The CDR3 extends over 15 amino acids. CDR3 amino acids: CASSERLASGGEQFF. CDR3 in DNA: TGTGCCAGCAGCGAGCGACTAGCTTCGGGCGGTGAGCAGTTCTTC.

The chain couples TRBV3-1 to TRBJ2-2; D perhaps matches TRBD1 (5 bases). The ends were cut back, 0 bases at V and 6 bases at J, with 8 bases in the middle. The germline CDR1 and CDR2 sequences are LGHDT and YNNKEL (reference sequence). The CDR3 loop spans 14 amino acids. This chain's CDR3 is CASSQEGEAGELFF. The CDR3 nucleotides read TGTGCCAGCAGCCAAGAAGGGGAAGCCGGGGAGCTGTTTTTT.

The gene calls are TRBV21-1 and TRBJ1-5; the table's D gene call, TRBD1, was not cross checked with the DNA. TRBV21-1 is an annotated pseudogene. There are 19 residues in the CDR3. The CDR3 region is CASSSQGTFYVASNQPQHF. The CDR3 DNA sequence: TGTGCCAGCAGCTCACAGGGAACCTTCTACGTCGCTAGCAATCAGCCCCAGCATTTT.

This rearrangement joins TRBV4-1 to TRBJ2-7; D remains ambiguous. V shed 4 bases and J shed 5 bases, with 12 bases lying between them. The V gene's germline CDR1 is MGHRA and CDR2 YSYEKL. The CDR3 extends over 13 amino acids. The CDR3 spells CASSLLGVDEQYF. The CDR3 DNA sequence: TGCGCCAGCAGCCTATTGGGTGTCGACGAGCAGTACTTC.

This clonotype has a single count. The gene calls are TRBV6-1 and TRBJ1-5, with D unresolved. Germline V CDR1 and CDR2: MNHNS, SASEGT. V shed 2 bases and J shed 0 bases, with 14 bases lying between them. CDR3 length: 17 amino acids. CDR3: CASSERQAGYSNQPQHF. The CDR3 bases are TGTGCCAGCAGTGAAAGGCAGGCGGGTTATAGCAATCAGCCCCAGCATTTT.

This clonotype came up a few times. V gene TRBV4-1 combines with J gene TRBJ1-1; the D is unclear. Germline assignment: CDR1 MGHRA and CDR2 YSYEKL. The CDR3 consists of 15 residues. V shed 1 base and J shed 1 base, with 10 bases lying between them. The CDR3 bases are TGCGCCAGCAGCCAAGTTACGAGGAAGAACACTGAAGCTTTCTTT. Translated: CASSQVTRKNTEAFF.